This T cell receptor beta chain was sequenced in a study of blood T cell repertoires in COVID-19. The wider study: COVID-19 samples from acute and convalescent phases originated in the United States, Italy and Spain. Sources were T cells, B-cell-depleted T cells, or PBMCs; the material itself was cDNA or gDNA.

Per the original data handling: Amplification from reference gene primers served as the basis for estimated nucleated cell counts. Profiling relied on immunoSEQ multiplex PCR, and the TCRdb table lists in-frame clones only, not all of them. That table is the source of V, J and clone size, and D and trimming were worked out from the DNA. The sample lists approximately 150,000 clones, approximately 90% occurring once. Trimming at V came to 4 bases and at J to 0 bases, leaving 3 bases not matched to a gene. The CDR3 runs 17 residues. Germline V lookup: CDR1 SGHRS, CDR2 YFSETQ. Sequenced input: peripheral blood. The chain employs TRBV5-1 and TRBJ2-6, with TRBD1 identical over 11 bases. The receptor's source is a human donor in a cohort sampled during active COVID-19. CDR3 residues: CASSPGTGGSGANVLTF. The CDR3 DNA follows: TGCGCCAGCAGCCCAGGGACAGGGGGCTCTGGGGCCAACGTCCTGACTTTC. The full variable domain, rest sourced from reference TRBV5-1 and TRBJ2-6, is KAGVTQTPRYLIKTRGQQVTLSCSPISGHRSVSWYQQTPGQGLQFLFEYFSETQRNKGNFPGRFSGRQFSNSRSEMNVSTLELGDSALYLCASSPGTGGSGANVLTFGAGSRLTVL.